The source of this T cell receptor beta chain is a study of shared clonotypes between healthy human individuals. Sequencing used immunoSEQ multiplex PCR; TCRdb keeps in-frame clones, though not all of them. This sample has roughly 2.5 million clones, with approximately 92% found just once. The germline V gene encodes CDR1 SQVTM and CDR2 ANQGSEA. The length of the CDR3 is 12 residues. The V end lost 3 bases, the J end lost 4 bases, and 10 bases lay between the germline ends. V is TRBV29-1 and J is TRBJ2-7; possibly TRBD2 for D (5 bases). The sequence was obtained from a man between 18 and 35 years old in good health. The specimen sequenced was naive CD4+ T cells sorted from blood. Subset given: CD45RA+ positively selected. The CDR3 here is CSVEDGVYEQYF. The CDR3 DNA reads as TGCAGCGTTGAGGACGGGGTGTACGAGCAGTACTTC.